This T cell receptor (beta chain) was retrieved from a study of beta chain features in type 1 diabetes. General study findings and limits: Cells carrying high TCR expression could end up over-represented when cDNA is sequenced. The influence of HLA type on TCRB rearrangement stayed undetermined.

Isolated RNA was reverse transcribed in full, so expressed TCRB transcripts were sequenced. Generated by immunoSEQ multiplex PCR, the TCRdb table keeps only in-frame clones and is missing some. The sample lists 450,000 to 600,000 clones; 30% were seen once. CDR1 and CDR2 from the germline V gene are SGHTA and FQGNSA. The CDR3 runs to 13 residues. Losses at the gene ends were 5 bases for V and 7 bases for J; bases not matched to a gene: 4. Details on this clone: Its specificity is not known.

This clonotype was obtained from a man younger than 35 in good health. The sample comprised naive CD4+ T cells from blood. The V call is TRBV7-2, the J call TRBJ2-1; 8 bases map to TRBD1. The CDR3 loop is CASSKGQENEQFF. In DNA, the CDR3 is TGTGCCAGCAGCAAGGGACAGGAGAATGAGCAGTTCTTC.